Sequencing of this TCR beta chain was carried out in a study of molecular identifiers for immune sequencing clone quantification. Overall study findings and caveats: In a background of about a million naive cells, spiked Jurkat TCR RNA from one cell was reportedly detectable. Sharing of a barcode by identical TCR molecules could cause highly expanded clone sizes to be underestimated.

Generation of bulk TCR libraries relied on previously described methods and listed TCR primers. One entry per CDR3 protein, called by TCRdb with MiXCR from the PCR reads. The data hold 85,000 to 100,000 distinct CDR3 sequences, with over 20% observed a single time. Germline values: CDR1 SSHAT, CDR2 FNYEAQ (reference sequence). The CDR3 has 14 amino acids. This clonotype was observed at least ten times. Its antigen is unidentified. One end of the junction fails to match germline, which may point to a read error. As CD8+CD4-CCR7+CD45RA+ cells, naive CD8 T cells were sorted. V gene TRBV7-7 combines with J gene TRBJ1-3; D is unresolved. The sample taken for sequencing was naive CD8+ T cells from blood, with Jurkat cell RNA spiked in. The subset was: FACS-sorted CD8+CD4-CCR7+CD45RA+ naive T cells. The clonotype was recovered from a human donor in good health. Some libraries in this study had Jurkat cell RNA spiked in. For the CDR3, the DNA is TGTGCTAGCAAGCGTGCTCCCTCTGGAAACACCATATATTTT. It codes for CASKRAPSGNTIYF.